This T cell receptor (beta chain) was found in a study of blood T cell repertoires in COVID-19. Study-wide background: PBMCs, B-cell-depleted T cells, or T cells were the source of the cDNA or gDNA that made up the material.

Study processing details: How many nucleated cells were present was estimated from reference gene primer amplification. Only in-frame clones appear in the TCRdb table, and some are missing; sequencing was by immunoSEQ multiplex PCR. The DNA gave D and trimming, while V, J and clone size come from that table. Of roughly 260,000 clones listed, 88% are singletons. This CDR3 has 14 amino acids. Germline V gene data show CDR1 as ENHRY and CDR2 as SYGVKD. V lost 0 bases and J lost 4, with 9 bases in between. This sequence originates from a man in his 60s who had recovered from COVID-19. The V call is TRBV10-3, the J call TRBJ2-5, with D unclear. Source material: peripheral blood. CDR3 region: CAISESEVGETQYF. The CDR3 nucleotides read TGTGCCATCAGTGAGTCAGAGGTCGGAGAGACCCAGTACTTC.